This T cell receptor beta chain comes out of a study of cytomegalovirus exposure and HLA in healthy donors. Points from the study as a whole: TCR beta V- and J-gene trimming was later associated with a missense DCLRE1C variant.

Germline V gene lookup returns CDR1 MDHEN and CDR2 SYDVKM. This CDR3 spans 13 amino acids. Trimming left V 7 bases short and J 0 bases short, with 7 bases between. PCR employed 60 Vbeta and 13 Jbeta primers. This table comes from immunoSEQ multiplex PCR, and its TCRdb copy is limited to in-frame clones, with some not included. The data contain about 170,000 clones, roughly 84% of them seen just once; the ten biggest clones take up 0.38%. The count of this clone is one. Its antigen is as yet unknown. Sample: PBMCs. This chain uses TRBV28 with TRBJ1-5; D uncertain. This clonotype originated in a boy between 2 and 15 years old in good health and CMV-seronegative. The CDR3 region has the DNA TGTGCCAGCAAACGGGTTAGCAATCAGCCCCAGCATTTT. It yields the protein CASKRVSNQPQHF.